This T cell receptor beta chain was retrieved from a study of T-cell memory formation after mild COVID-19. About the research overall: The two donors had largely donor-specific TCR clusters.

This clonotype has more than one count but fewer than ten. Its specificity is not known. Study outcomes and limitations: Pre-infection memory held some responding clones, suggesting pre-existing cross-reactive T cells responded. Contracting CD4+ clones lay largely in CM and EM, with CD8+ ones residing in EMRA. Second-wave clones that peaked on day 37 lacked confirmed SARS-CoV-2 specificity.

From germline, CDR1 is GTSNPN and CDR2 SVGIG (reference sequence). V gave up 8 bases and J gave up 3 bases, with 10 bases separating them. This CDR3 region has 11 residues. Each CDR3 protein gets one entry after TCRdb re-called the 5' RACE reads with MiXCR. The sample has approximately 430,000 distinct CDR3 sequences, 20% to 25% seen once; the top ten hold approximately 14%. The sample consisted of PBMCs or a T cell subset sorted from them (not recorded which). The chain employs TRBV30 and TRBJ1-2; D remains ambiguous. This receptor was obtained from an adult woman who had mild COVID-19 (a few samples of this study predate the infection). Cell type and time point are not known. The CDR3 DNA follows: TGTGCCATGGACGAGTACTATGGCTACACCTTC. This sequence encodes CAMDEYYGYTF.